The clone carrying this TCR beta chain turned up a few times. This CDR3 is 16 amino acids long. In germline, CDR1 is MNHNS, CDR2 SASEGT. V gave up 6 bases and J gave up 2 bases; unmatched junction bases: 5. TCRdb re-analysed the reads in MiXCR, keeping a single row per CDR3 protein. The sample holds a few hundred thousand distinct CDR3 sequences; approximately 9.5% are singletons and the top ten take 3.5% to 4.5%. This entry comes from a study of T cell repertoires in cytomegalovirus infection. Study overall: Matching HLA type and CMV infection were both indicated by public TCR beta signatures.

The J gene is TRBJ2-2, the V gene TRBV6-1; 11 bases fit TRBD2. This sequence originates from a human donor in good health (CMV status not recorded). Some clones in this sample may be carry-over from other donors' samples. Sequenced material: PBMCs. In nucleotides, the CDR3 is TGTGCCAGCAGCCCACTAGCGGGGGTTAACACCGGGGAGCTGTTTTTT. Its protein product is CASSPLAGVNTGELFF.